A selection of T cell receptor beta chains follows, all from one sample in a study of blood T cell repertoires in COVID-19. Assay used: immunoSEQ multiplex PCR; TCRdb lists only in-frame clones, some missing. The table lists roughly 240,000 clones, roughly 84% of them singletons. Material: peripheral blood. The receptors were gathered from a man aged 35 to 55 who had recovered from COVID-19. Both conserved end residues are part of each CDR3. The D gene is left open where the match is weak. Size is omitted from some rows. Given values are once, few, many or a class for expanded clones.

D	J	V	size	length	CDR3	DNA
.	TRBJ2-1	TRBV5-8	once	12	CASSLNPPGEFF	TGTGCCAGCAGCTTGAACCCTCCGGGGGAGTTCTTC
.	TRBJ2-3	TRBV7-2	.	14	CASSPKVGGDTQYF	TGTGCCAGCAGTCCGAAGGTGGGGGGAGATACGCAGTATTTT
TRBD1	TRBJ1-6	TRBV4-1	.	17	CASSQEGLDRGLSPLHF	TGCGCCAGCAGCCAAGAGGGTCTCGACAGGGGGCTTTCACCCCTCCACTTT
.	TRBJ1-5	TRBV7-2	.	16	CASSPGRGRSDQPQHF	TGTGCCAGCAGCCCGGGGAGGGGGAGGTCTGATCAGCCCCAGCATTTT
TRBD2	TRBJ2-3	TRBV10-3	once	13	CAILAANTDTQYF	TGTGCCATACTAGCGGCAAACACAGATACGCAGTATTTT
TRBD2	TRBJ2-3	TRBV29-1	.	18	CSVAGTSGRTASTDTQYF	TGCAGCGTTGCCGGGACTAGCGGGAGGACGGCTAGCACAGATACGCAGTATTTT
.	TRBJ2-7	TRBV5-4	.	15	CASSFGPGSSYEQYF	TGTGCCAGCAGCTTCGGACCGGGGAGTTCCTACGAGCAGTACTTC
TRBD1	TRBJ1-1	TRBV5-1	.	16	CASSYGGTGLNTEAFF	TGCGCCAGCAGCTACGGGGGGACAGGGCTGAACACTGAAGCTTTCTTT
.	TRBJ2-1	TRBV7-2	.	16	CASSLRGASHPVWQFF	TGTGCCAGCAGCTTACGTGGGGCAAGTCATCCGGTTTGGCAGTTCTTC
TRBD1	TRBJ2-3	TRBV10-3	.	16	CAISETDRVGTDTQYF	TGTGCCATCAGTGAGACGGACAGGGTAGGCACAGATACGCAGTATTTT
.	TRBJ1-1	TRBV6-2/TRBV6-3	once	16	CASSYSAGAGNTEAFF	TGTGCCAGCAGTTACTCGGCGGGGGCCGGGAACACTGAAGCTTTCTTT
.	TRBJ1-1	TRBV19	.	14	CASSISAGGTEAFF	TGTGCCAGTAGTATTAGTGCCGGGGGGACTGAAGCTTTCTTT
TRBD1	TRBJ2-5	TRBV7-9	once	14	CASSFLGQGVPQYF	TGTGCCAGCAGCTTTCTGGGACAGGGAGTCCCCCAGTACTTC
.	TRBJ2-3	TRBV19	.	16	CASSTRRDSPLDTQYF	TGTGCCAGTAGTACCCGCAGGGACTCGCCCTTGGATACGCAGTATTTT
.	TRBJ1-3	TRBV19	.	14	CASSIEIRGNTIYF	TGTGCCAGTAGTATAGAAATCCGGGGGAACACCATATATTTT
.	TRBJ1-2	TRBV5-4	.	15	CASSLAGGAMEGYTF	TGTGCCAGCAGCTTGGCTGGGGGGGCAATGGAAGGCTACACCTTC
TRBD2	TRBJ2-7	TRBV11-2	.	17	CASSPGTSGRTYLEQYF	TGTGCCAGCAGCCCAGGGACTAGCGGGAGAACGTACCTCGAGCAGTACTTC
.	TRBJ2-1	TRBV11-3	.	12	CASSEHTSEQFF	TGTGCCAGCAGCGAACACACTAGTGAGCAGTTCTTC
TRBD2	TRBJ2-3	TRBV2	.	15	CAGSELAHSTDTQYF	TGTGCCGGATCAGAACTAGCGCACAGCACAGATACGCAGTATTTT
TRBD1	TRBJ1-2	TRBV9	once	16	CASSKRTGGNDYGYTF	TGTGCCAGCAGCAAAAGGACAGGGGGCAATGACTATGGCTACACCTTC
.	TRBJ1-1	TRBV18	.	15	CASSPDSQMNTEAFF	TGTGCCAGCTCACCGGATAGCCAGATGAACACTGAAGCTTTCTTT
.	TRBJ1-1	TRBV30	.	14	CAWSGTGIYTEAFF	TGTGCCTGGAGTGGGACGGGGATCTACACTGAAGCTTTCTTT
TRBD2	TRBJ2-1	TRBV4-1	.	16	CASSQGLASSYNEQFF	TGCGCCAGCAGCCAAGGACTAGCTAGCTCCTACAATGAGCAGTTCTTC
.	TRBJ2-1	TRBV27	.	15	CASSFSANSYNEQFF	TGTGCCAGCAGTTTTAGCGCAAACTCCTACAATGAGCAGTTCTTC
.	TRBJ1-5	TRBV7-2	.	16	CASSLALAGGGQPQHF	TGTGCCAGCAGTCTCGCTTTGGCCGGTGGAGGTCAGCCCCAGCATTTT
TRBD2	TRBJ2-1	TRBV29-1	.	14	CSVSGGTPNNEQFF	TGCAGCGTATCGGGGGGGACACCAAACAATGAGCAGTTCTTC
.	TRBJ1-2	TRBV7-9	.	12	CASSFWTMSYTF	TGTGCCAGCAGCTTCTGGACAATGAGCTACACCTTC
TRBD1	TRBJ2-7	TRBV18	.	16	CASSPLGTADTYEQYF	TGTGCCAGCTCACCTTTAGGGACAGCCGATACCTACGAGCAGTACTTC
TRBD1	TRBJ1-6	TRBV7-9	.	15	CASSSETGGESPLHF	TGTGCCAGCAGCTCAGAGACAGGGGGTGAATCACCCCTCCACTTT
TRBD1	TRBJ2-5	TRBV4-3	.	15	CASSQDMDREETQYF	TGCGCCAGCAGCCAAGATATGGACAGGGAGGAGACCCAGTACTTC
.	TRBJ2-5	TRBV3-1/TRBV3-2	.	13	CASSQVGVETQYF	TGTGCCAGCAGCCAGGTGGGCGTAGAGACCCAGTACTTC
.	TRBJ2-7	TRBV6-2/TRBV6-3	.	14	CASSYGLATSEQYF	TGTGCCAGCAGTTACGGTCTAGCGACTAGCGAGCAGTACTTC
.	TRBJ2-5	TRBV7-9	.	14	CASSLGLHQETQYF	TGTGCCAGCAGCTTGGGACTTCATCAAGAGACCCAGTACTTC
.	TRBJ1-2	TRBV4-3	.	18	CASSQFARISRSRYGYTF	TGCGCCAGCAGCCAATTCGCCCGCATCAGTCGGTCGAGGTATGGCTACACCTTC
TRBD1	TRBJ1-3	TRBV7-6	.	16	CASSERQGVAGNTIYF	TGTGCCAGCAGCGAACGACAGGGTGTGGCTGGAAACACCATATATTTT
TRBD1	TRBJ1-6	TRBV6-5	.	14	CASTPDRGRSPLHF	TGTGCCAGCACCCCGGACAGGGGACGGTCACCCCTCCACTTT
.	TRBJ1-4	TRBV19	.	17	CASSDRPSSATNEKLFF	TGTGCCAGTAGTGACAGACCATCCTCCGCAACTAATGAAAAACTGTTTTTT
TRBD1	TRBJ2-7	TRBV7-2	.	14	CASRGGQGRYEQYF	TGTGCCAGCAGGGGGGGACAGGGACGTTACGAGCAGTACTTC
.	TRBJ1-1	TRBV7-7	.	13	CASSPGTNTEAFF	TGTGCCAGCAGCCCCGGGACAAACACTGAAGCTTTCTTT
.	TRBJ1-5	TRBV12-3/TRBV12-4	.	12	CASSFPGQPQHF	TGTGCCAGCAGTTTCCCCGGGCAGCCCCAGCATTTT
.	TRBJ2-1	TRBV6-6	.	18	CASSPRIFRGSSYNEQFF	TGTGCCAGCAGTCCGCGGATTTTCAGGGGCAGCTCCTACAATGAGCAGTTCTTC
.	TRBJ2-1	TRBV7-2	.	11	CASGQGHEQFF	TGTGCCAGTGGGCAGGGCCATGAGCAGTTCTTC
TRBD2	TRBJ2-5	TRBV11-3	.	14	CASSPSGGLETQYF	TGTGCCAGCAGCCCGTCGGGGGGATTGGAGACCCAGTACTTC
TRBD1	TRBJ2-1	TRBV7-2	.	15	CASRRDRGPHNEQFF	TGTGCCAGCAGACGGGACAGGGGGCCTCACAATGAGCAGTTCTTC